This record concerns one T cell receptor beta chain sequence. The antigen is not known. Generated by immunoSEQ multiplex PCR, the TCRdb table keeps only in-frame clones and is missing some. The sample lists tens of thousands of clones, approximately 80% occurring once. This CDR3 has 17 residues. Germline V CDR1 and CDR2: LGHNA, YSLEER. Trimming took 0 bases from V and 2 from J; bases not matched to a gene: 9. This specimen comes from a study of somatic mutations in cytotoxic T cells in rheumatoid arthritis. Findings and caveats of the study: About an eighth of the roughly 60 patients had a largest CD8+ clone above 20% of CD8+ cells. Compared with age-matched healthy controls, rheumatoid arthritis patients did not differ significantly in CD8+ T-cell clonality.

The healthy control blood donors were roughly 50% female, with median age approximately 54 years (range about 21-75). Magnetic beads with positive selection isolated CD4+ and CD8+ fractions, whose purity was verified by flow cytometry. The receptor comes from a man aged 35-49 years in good health. The chain uses TRBV4-3 and TRBJ1-2, with 7 bases that match TRBD1. The sample was CD8+ T cells sorted from blood. The chain's CDR3 is CASSQDRGTVLNYGYTF. As DNA, the CDR3 is TGCGCCAGCAGCCAAGATCGAGGGACAGTGCTAAACTATGGCTACACCTTC.